This TCR beta chain comes out of a study of Graves' ophthalmopathy and Graves' hyperthyroidism. In the study overall: The collection of peripheral blood took place at initial diagnosis, before any treatment.

This clonotype is a singleton in its sample. The V and J ends lost 6 bases and 15 bases respectively, with 6 bases between them. The CDR3 loop spans 9 amino acids. Germline assignment: CDR1 SNHLY and CDR2 FYNNEI. Investigators amplified TCR beta CDR3 regions from RNA transcripts. Scientists carried out first-round RT-PCR using HTBI primers and then a second-round multiplex PCR. TCRdb reprocessed the multiplex PCR reads via MiXCR and lists one record per CDR3 protein. The sample holds hundreds of thousands of distinct CDR3 sequences; about 41% are singletons and the top ten take under 3.5%. Having ophthalmopathy, the donors showed moderate-to-severe activity, CAS ≥3 and NOSPECS ≥4, with disease lasting under 3 months. Certain patients were not enrolled. These were patients with other autoimmune diseases, uncontrolled infections, pregnancy or lactation.

What was sequenced was peripheral blood. V gene TRBV2 combines with J gene TRBJ1-6; D call uncertain. This receptor was taken from an adult man with Graves' ophthalmopathy. The CDR3 here is CASRLGLHF. CDR3 DNA sequence: TGTGCCAGCAGACTGGGCCTCCACTTT.